These T cell receptor beta chains were read from a single sample in a study of blood T cell repertoires in COVID-19. Profiled with immunoSEQ multiplex PCR; TCRdb holds only in-frame clones, not every one. Of about 12,000 clones in the sample, about 90% are singletons; the top ten hold more than 25%. The source material was peripheral blood. Source of these receptors: an older woman with active COVID-19. CDR3s include the opening cysteine and the closing phenylalanine or tryptophan. The D gene is left open where the match is weak. Only part of the rows carry a size: once, few, many, or a class if the clone is expanded.

clone_size | j_call | d_call | v_call | cdr3_aa | cdr3_nt
NA | TRBJ2-2 | NA | TRBV11-3 | CASSPGYSNTGELFF | TGTGCCAGCAGCCCGGGGTACTCGAACACCGGGGAGCTGTTTTTT
NA | TRBJ1-2 | TRBD1 | TRBV5-3 | CARSGTDGYTF | TGTGCCAGAAGCGGGACAGATGGCTACACCTTC
NA | TRBJ2-2 | NA | TRBV18 | CASSPKTANTGELFF | TGTGCCAGCTCACCAAAGACAGCGAACACCGGGGAGCTGTTTTTT
NA | TRBJ2-3 | TRBD2 | TRBV10-1 | CASSEATSGTTDTQYF | TGCGCCAGCAGTGAGGCGACTAGCGGGACCACAGATACGCAGTATTTT
NA | TRBJ2-3 | TRBD2 | TRBV9 | CASSEGLAGGPAGDTQYF | TGTGCCAGCAGCGAGGGGCTAGCGGGAGGCCCAGCAGGGGATACGCAGTATTTT
NA | TRBJ2-7 | NA | TRBV6-1 | CASSEPGHSYEQYF | TGTGCCAGCAGTGAACCAGGACACTCCTACGAGCAGTACTTC
NA | TRBJ1-1 | NA | TRBV24-1 | CATSDFRGTEAFF | TGTGCCACCAGTGATTTCAGGGGCACTGAAGCTTTCTTT
NA | TRBJ1-2 | TRBD1 | TRBV27 | CASSPRQGALYGYTF | TGTGCCAGCAGTCCCCGACAGGGGGCTCTCTATGGCTACACCTTC
once | TRBJ2-7 | TRBD2 | TRBV7-2 | CASSVDGRGEQYF | TGTGCCAGCAGCGTGGACGGGAGGGGGGAGCAGTACTTC
NA | TRBJ2-1 | TRBD2 | TRBV3-1/TRBV3-2 | CASSQVAGGRNEQFF | TGTGCCAGCAGCCAAGTAGCGGGAGGGCGAAATGAGCAGTTCTTC
NA | TRBJ1-2 | NA | TRBV4-1 | CASSQGGGRANYGYTF | TGCGCCAGCAGCCAAGGGGGGGGTAGAGCTAACTATGGCTACACCTTC
NA | TRBJ1-1 | TRBD1 | TRBV7-2 | CASSGQGWEAFF | TGTGCCAGCAGCGGACAGGGTTGGGAAGCTTTCTTT
NA | TRBJ2-1 | TRBD1 | TRBV7-3 | CASSLGQGVNNEQFF | TGTGCCAGCAGCTTAGGACAGGGAGTGAACAATGAGCAGTTCTTC
NA | TRBJ2-7 | NA | TRBV19 | CASSGRSSSYEQYF | TGTGCCAGTAGCGGCAGGTCGAGCTCCTACGAGCAGTACTTC
once | TRBJ1-4 | TRBD1 | TRBV7-2 | CASSPNRGTNEKLFF | TGTGCCAGCAGCCCGAACAGGGGAACTAATGAAAAACTGTTTTTT
NA | TRBJ2-1 | TRBD2 | TRBV27 | CASSKKREPFSYNEQFF | TGTGCCAGCAGTAAGAAGCGGGAGCCTTTCTCCTACAATGAGCAGTTCTTC
NA | TRBJ2-5 | TRBD2 | TRBV24-1 | CATTATSGMGQETQYF | TGTGCCACCACCGCGACTAGCGGGATGGGGCAAGAGACCCAGTACTTC
NA | TRBJ1-4 | TRBD1 | TRBV4-3 | CASSPTGSKTNEKLFF | TGCGCCAGCAGCCCGACAGGGTCGAAAACTAATGAAAAACTGTTTTTT
NA | TRBJ2-3 | TRBD2 | TRBV3-1/TRBV3-2 | CASSQVVLAGADTQYF | TGTGCCAGCAGCCAAGTTGTCCTAGCGGGAGCCGATACGCAGTATTTT
NA | TRBJ2-3 | TRBD1 | TRBV6-2/TRBV6-3 | CASSYGDRDSTDTQYF | TGTGCCAGCAGTTACGGGGACAGGGATAGCACAGATACGCAGTATTTT
NA | TRBJ1-1 | NA | TRBV29-1 | CSGKPLGGNTEAFF | TGCAGCGGAAAACCCTTGGGAGGGAACACTGAAGCTTTCTTT
NA | TRBJ2-7 | TRBD2 | TRBV6-4 | CAKKGLEPYEQYF | TGTGCCAAAAAAGGACTAGAACCCTACGAGCAGTACTTC
NA | TRBJ2-3 | NA | TRBV27 | CATHGRGTDTQYF | TGTGCCACCCATGGGCGGGGCACAGATACGCAGTATTTT
NA | TRBJ1-3 | NA | TRBV19 | CASSMPGSHSGNTIYF | TGTGCCAGTAGTATGCCGGGATCTCACTCTGGAAACACCATATATTTT
NA | TRBJ2-4 | TRBD1 | TRBV19 | CASSRDRASNIQYF | TGTGCCAGTTCCCGGGACAGGGCTTCAAACATTCAGTACTTC
NA | TRBJ1-1 | NA | TRBV20-1 | CSANDRLNTEAFF | TGCAGTGCTAATGACAGGCTGAACACTGAAGCTTTCTTT
NA | TRBJ2-1 | TRBD2 | TRBV25-1 | CASSDPGRLDNEQFF | TGTGCCAGCAGTGATCCCGGGAGGCTAGACAATGAGCAGTTCTTC
NA | TRBJ2-5 | TRBD2 | TRBV3-1/TRBV3-2 | CASSLRTSGRRETQYF | TGTGCCAGCAGCCTGCGGACTAGCGGGAGACGTGAGACCCAGTACTTC
NA | TRBJ1-2 | NA | TRBV6-5 | CASSYSVTGKNGYTF | TGTGCCAGCAGTTACTCGGTTACAGGGAAGAATGGCTACACCTTC
NA | TRBJ2-7 | NA | TRBV3-1/TRBV3-2 | CASSRGYEQYF | TGTGCCAGCAGCCGCGGCTACGAGCAGTACTTC
NA | TRBJ2-7 | TRBD1 | TRBV3-1/TRBV3-2 | CASSQTGAEQYF | TGTGCCAGCAGCCAGACAGGGGCCGAGCAGTACTTC
NA | TRBJ2-3 | NA | TRBV20-1 | CSASFKGEGTDTQYF | TGCAGTGCTAGTTTCAAAGGGGAAGGCACAGATACGCAGTATTTT